A selection of T cell receptor beta chains follows, all from one sample in a study of blood T cell repertoires in COVID-19. The repertoire was sequenced with immunoSEQ multiplex PCR; TCRdb's copy has only in-frame clones and lacks some. The data show nearly 200,000 clones, approximately 85% seen once. Sequenced: peripheral blood. The receptor source for this set is a woman in her sixties or seventies with active or convalescent COVID-19. CDR3s include the opening cysteine and the closing phenylalanine or tryptophan. Each record gives: CDR3 protein, CDR3 DNA, D gene, J gene, V gene, clone size. D genes are given only for firm matches. A row's size may be missing; if present it is once, few, many or a size class.

CDR3aa: CATSPGQNYGYTF
CDR3nt: TGTGCCACCAGCCCTGGACAGAACTATGGCTACACCTTC
d_gene: NA
j_gene: TRBJ1-2
v_gene: TRBV24-1
abundance: NA

CDR3aa: CASSRDRTATNEKLFF
CDR3nt: TGTGCCAGCAGCCGGGATAGAACCGCAACTAATGAAAAACTGTTTTTT
d_gene: NA
j_gene: TRBJ1-4
v_gene: TRBV7-9
abundance: NA

CDR3aa: CASSRSMTAGSGTF
CDR3nt: TGTGCCAGCAGCCGGTCGATGACCGCAGGCTCAGGGACCTTC
d_gene: NA
j_gene: TRBJ1-2
v_gene: TRBV14
abundance: once

CDR3aa: CASRTGRTPRGNEQFF
CDR3nt: TGTGCCAGTAGAACGGGTAGGACCCCCCGGGGCAATGAGCAGTTCTTC
d_gene: NA
j_gene: TRBJ2-1
v_gene: TRBV19
abundance: few

CDR3aa: CASSLRSREFSF
CDR3nt: TGTGCCAGCAGTTTACGGAGTAGGGAGTTTTCCTTC
d_gene: NA
j_gene: TRBJ1-2
v_gene: TRBV28
abundance: NA

CDR3aa: CASRIRLNNEQFF
CDR3nt: TGTGCCAGCAGGATCAGGTTGAACAATGAGCAGTTCTTC
d_gene: NA
j_gene: TRBJ2-1
v_gene: TRBV6-5
abundance: NA

CDR3aa: CASSWGTGVGDTQYF
CDR3nt: TGTGCCAGCAGCTGGGGGACAGGGGTAGGAGATACGCAGTATTTT
d_gene: TRBD1
j_gene: TRBJ2-3
v_gene: TRBV7-9
abundance: NA

CDR3aa: CASSPAGRQDEQFF
CDR3nt: TGCGCCAGCAGCCCCGCGGGACGCCAAGACGAGCAGTTCTTC
d_gene: NA
j_gene: TRBJ2-1
v_gene: TRBV10-2
abundance: NA

CDR3aa: CASGLDSNYTF
CDR3nt: TGTGCTAGTGGTTTGGATTCCAACTACACCTTC
d_gene: NA
j_gene: TRBJ1-2
v_gene: TRBV12-5
abundance: NA

CDR3aa: CASSVGGKAGELFF
CDR3nt: TGTGCCAGCAGTGTAGGGGGAAAGGCCGGGGAGCTGTTTTTT
d_gene: NA
j_gene: TRBJ2-2
v_gene: TRBV28
abundance: once

CDR3aa: CASSRAGTLYNEQFF
CDR3nt: TGTGCCAGCAGCCGAGCCGGGACTCTCTACAATGAGCAGTTCTTC
d_gene: NA
j_gene: TRBJ2-1
v_gene: TRBV7-9
abundance: NA

CDR3aa: CASSLEKGANEKLFF
CDR3nt: TGTGCCAGCAGCTTGGAGAAAGGGGCGAATGAAAAACTGTTTTTT
d_gene: NA
j_gene: TRBJ1-4
v_gene: TRBV5-5
abundance: NA

CDR3aa: CASSEEPHPYEQYF
CDR3nt: TGTGCCAGCAGTGAGGAGCCGCATCCCTACGAGCAGTACTTC
d_gene: NA
j_gene: TRBJ2-7
v_gene: TRBV2
abundance: once

CDR3aa: CASSLDGLVAGTDTQYF
CDR3nt: TGTGCCAGCAGCTTAGACGGTCTAGTGGCCGGCACAGATACGCAGTATTTT
d_gene: NA
j_gene: TRBJ2-3
v_gene: TRBV7-9
abundance: NA

CDR3aa: CASSSSGTGHYNSPLHF
CDR3nt: TGTGCCAGCAGTTCCTCCGGGACAGGACACTATAATTCACCCCTCCACTTT
d_gene: TRBD1
j_gene: TRBJ1-6
v_gene: TRBV28
abundance: NA

CDR3aa: CATSDLLSGSYNEQFF
CDR3nt: TGTGCCACCAGTGATTTGCTTAGCGGGAGTTACAATGAGCAGTTCTTC
d_gene: TRBD2
j_gene: TRBJ2-1
v_gene: TRBV24-1
abundance: NA

CDR3aa: CASARGTGELFF
CDR3nt: TGTGCCAGCGCCCGGGGCACCGGGGAGCTGTTTTTT
d_gene: NA
j_gene: TRBJ2-2
v_gene: TRBV7-9
abundance: NA